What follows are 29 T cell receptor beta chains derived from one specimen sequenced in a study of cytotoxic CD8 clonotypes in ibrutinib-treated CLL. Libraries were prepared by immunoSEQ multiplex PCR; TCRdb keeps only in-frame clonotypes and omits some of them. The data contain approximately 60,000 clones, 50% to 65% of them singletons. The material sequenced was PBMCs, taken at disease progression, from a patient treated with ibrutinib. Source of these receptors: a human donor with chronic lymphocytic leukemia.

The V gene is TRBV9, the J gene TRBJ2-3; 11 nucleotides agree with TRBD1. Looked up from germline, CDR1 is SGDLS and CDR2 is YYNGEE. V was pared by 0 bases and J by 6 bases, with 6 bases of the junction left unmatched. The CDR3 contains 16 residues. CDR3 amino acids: CASSVGTGGALDTQYF. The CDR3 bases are TGTGCCAGCAGCGTAGGGACAGGGGGCGCGTTGGATACGCAGTATTTT.

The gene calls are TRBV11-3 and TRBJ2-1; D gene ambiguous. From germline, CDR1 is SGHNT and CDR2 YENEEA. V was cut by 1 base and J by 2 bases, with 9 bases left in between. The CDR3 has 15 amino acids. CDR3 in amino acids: CASSLVGGPYNEQFF. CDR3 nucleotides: TGTGCCAGCAGCTTAGTGGGCGGACCCTACAATGAGCAGTTCTTC.

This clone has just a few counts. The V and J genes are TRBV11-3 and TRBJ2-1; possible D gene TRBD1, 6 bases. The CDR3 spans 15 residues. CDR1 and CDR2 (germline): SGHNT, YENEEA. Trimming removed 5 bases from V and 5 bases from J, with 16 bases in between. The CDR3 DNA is TGTGCCAGCAGCGTCGGCCAGGGGAAGGACAATGAGCAGTTCTTC. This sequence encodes CASSVGQGKDNEQFF.

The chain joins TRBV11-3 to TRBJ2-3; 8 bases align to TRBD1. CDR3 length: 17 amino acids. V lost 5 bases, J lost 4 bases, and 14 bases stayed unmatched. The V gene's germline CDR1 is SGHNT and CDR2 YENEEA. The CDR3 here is CASSPAYGTGGPDTQYF. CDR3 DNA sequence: TGTGCCAGCAGCCCCGCCTACGGGACAGGTGGCCCAGATACGCAGTATTTT.

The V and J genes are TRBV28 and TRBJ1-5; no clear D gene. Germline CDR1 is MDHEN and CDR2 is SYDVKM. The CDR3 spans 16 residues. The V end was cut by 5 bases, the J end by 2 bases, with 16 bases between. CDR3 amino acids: CASSSPYASGNQPQHF. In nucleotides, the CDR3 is TGTGCCAGCAGTAGCCCCTACGCGTCTGGCAATCAGCCCCAGCATTTT.

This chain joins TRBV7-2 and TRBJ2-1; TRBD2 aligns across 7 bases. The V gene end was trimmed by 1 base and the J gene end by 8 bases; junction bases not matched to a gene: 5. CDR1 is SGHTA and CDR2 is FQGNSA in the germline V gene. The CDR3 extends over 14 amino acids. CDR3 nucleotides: TGTGCCAGCAGCTTAGGGGGAGGGAGGGATGAGCAGTTCTTC. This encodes CASSLGGGRDEQFF.

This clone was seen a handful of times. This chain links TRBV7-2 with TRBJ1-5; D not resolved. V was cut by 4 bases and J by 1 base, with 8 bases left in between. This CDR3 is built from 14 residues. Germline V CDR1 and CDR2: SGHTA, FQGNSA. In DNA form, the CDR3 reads TGTGCCAGCAGCTCGAGCAGGAGCAATCAGCCCCAGCATTTT. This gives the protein CASSSSRSNQPQHF.

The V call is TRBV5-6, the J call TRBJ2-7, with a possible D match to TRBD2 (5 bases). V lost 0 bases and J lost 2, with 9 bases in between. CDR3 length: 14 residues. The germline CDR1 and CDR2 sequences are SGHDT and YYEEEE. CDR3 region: CASSLGTGTYEQYF. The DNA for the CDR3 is TGTGCCAGCAGCTTGGGGACGGGAACCTACGAGCAGTACTTC.

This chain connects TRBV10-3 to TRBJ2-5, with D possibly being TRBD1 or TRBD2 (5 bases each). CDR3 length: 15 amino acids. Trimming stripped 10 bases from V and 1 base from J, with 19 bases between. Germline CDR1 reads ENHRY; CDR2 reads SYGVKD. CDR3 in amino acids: CATRINQGPQETQYF. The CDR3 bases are TGTGCCACCAGAATAAACCAGGGACCCCAAGAGACCCAGTACTTC.

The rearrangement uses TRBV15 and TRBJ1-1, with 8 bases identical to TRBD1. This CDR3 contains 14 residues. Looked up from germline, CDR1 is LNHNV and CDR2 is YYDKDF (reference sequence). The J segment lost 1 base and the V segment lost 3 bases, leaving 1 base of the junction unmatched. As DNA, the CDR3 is TGTGCCACCAGCAGTGGGACAGGGAACACTGAAGCTTTCTTT. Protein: CATSSGTGNTEAFF.

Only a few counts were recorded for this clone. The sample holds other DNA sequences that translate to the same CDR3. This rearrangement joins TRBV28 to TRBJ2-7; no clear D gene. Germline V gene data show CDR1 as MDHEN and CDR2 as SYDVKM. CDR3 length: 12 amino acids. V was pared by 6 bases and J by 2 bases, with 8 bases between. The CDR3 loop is CASSLTTYEQYF. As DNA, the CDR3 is TGTGCCAGCAGCCTAACGACCTACGAGCAGTACTTC.

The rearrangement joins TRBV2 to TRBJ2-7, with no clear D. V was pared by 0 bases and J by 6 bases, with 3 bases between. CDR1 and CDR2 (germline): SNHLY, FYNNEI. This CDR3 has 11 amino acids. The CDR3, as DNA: TGTGCCAGCAGTGAAGCGAGCGAGCAGTACTTC. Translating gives CASSEASEQYF.

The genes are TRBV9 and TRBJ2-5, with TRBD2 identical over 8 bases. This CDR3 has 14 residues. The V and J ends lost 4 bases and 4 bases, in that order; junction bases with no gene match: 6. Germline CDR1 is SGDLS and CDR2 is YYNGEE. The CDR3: CASSPGLAPETQYF. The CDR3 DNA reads TGTGCCAGCAGCCCCGGACTAGCTCCAGAGACCCAGTACTTC.

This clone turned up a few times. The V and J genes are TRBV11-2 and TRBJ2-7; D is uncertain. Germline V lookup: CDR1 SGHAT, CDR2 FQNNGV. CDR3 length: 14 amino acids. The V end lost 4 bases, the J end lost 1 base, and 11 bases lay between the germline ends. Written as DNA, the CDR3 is TGTGCCAGCAGCTCCGGCCCAGGTTCCTACGAGCAGTACTTC. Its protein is CASSSGPGSYEQYF.

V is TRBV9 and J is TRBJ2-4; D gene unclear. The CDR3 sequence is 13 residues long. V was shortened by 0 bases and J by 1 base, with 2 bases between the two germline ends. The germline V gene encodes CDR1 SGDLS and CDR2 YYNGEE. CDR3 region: CASSVGAKNIQYF. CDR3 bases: TGTGCCAGCAGCGTAGGCGCCAAAAACATTCAGTACTTC.

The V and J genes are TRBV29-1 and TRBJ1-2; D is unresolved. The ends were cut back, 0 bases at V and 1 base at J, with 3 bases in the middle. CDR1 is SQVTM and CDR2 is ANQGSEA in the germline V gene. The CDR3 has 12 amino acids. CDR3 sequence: CSVEDGNYGYTF. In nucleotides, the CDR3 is TGCAGCGTTGAAGACGGTAACTATGGCTACACCTTC.

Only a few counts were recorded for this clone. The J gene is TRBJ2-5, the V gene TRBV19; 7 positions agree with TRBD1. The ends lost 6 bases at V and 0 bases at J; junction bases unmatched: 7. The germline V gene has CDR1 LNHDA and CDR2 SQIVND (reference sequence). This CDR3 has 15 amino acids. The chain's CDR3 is CASRRSGTDQETQYF. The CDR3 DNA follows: TGTGCCAGTAGGAGGTCCGGGACAGACCAAGAGACCCAGTACTTC.

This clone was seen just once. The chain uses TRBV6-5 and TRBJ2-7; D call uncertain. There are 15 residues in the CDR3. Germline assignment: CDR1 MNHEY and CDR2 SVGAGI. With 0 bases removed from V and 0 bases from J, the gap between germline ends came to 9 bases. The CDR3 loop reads CASSYSPDPSYEQYF. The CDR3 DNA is TGTGCCAGCAGTTACTCTCCCGACCCCTCCTACGAGCAGTACTTC.

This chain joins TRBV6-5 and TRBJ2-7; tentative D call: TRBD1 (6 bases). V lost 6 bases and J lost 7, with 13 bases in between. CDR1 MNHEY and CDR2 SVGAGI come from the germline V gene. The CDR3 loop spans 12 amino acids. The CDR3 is CASSSGVGEQYF. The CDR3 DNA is TGTGCCAGCAGCTCAGGGGTGGGGGAGCAGTACTTC.

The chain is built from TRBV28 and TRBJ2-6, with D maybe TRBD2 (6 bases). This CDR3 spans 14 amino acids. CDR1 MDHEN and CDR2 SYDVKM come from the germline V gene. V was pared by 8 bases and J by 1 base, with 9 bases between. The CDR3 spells CASGEDSGANVLTF. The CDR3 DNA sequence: TGTGCCAGCGGGGAGGATTCTGGGGCCAACGTCCTGACTTTC. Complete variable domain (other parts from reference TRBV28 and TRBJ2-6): DVKVTQSSRYLVKRTGEKVFLECVQDMDHENMFWYRQDPGLGLRLIYFSYDVKMKEKGDIPEGYSVSREKKERFSLILESASTNQTSMYLCASGEDSGANVLTFGAGSRLTVL.

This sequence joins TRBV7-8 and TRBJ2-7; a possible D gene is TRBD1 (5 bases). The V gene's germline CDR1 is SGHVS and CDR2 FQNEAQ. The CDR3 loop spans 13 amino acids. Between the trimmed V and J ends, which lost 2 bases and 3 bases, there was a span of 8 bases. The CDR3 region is CASSLLRGYEQYF. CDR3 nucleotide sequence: TGTGCCAGCAGCTTACTTAGGGGCTACGAGCAGTACTTC. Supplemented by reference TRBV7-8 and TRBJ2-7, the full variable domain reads GAGVSQSPRYKVAKRGQDVALRCDPISGHVSLFWYQQALGQGPEFLTYFQNEAQLDKSGLPSDRFFAERPEGSVSTLKIQRTQQEDSAVYLCASSLLRGYEQYFGPGTRLTVT.

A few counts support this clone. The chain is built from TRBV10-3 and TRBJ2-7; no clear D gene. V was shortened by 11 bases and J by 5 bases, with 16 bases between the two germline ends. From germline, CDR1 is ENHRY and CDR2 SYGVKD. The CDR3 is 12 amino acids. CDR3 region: CASKNIDHEQYF. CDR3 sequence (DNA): TGTGCCTCCAAAAACATCGACCACGAGCAGTACTTC.

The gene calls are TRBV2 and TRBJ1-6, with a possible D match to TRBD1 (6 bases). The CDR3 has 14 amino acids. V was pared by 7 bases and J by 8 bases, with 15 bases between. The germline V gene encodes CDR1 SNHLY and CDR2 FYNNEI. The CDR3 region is CASTTGYRYSPLHF. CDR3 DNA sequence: TGTGCCAGCACGACAGGTTACCGGTATTCACCCCTCCACTTT.

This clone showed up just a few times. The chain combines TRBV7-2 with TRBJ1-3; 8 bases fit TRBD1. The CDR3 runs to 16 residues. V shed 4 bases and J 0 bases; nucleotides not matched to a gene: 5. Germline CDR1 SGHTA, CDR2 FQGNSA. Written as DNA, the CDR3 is TGTGCCAGCAGCTGGACAGGGCTTCTCTCTGGAAACACCATATATTTT. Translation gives CASSWTGLLSGNTIYF. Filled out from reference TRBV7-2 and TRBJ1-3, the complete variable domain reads GAGVSQSPSNKVTEKGKDVELRCDPISGHTALYWYRQSLGQGLEFLIYFQGNSAPDKSGLPSDRFSAERTGGSVSTLTIQRTQQEDSAVYLCASSWTGLLSGNTIYFGEGSWLTVV.

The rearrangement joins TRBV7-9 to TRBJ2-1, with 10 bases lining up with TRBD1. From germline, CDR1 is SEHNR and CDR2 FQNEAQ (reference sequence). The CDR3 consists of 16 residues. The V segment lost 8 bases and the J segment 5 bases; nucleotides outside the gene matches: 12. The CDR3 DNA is TGTGCCAGCCGGGACAGGGGTGCCCCCGCGAACAATGAGCAGTTCTTC. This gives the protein CASRDRGAPANNEQFF. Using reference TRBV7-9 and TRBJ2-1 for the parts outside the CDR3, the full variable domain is DTGVSQNPRHKITKRGQNVTFRCDPISEHNRLYWYRQTLGQGPEFLTYFQNEAQLEKSRLLSDRFSAERPKGSFSTLEIQRTEQGDSAMYLCASRDRGAPANNEQFFGPGTRLTVL.

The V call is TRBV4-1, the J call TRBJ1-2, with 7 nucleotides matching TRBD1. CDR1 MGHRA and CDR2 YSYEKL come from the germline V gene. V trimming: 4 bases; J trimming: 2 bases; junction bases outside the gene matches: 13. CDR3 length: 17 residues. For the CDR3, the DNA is TGCGCCAGCAGCCCACAAGGAGCGACAGGGAGGAACTATGGCTACACCTTC. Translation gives CASSPQGATGRNYGYTF.

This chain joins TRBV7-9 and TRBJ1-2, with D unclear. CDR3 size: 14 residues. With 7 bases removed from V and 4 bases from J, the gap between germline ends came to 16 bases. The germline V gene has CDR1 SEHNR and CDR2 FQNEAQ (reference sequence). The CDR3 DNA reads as TGTGCCAGCACTCCGAGGCCGTTGCCCTATGGCTACACCTTC. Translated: CASTPRPLPYGYTF.

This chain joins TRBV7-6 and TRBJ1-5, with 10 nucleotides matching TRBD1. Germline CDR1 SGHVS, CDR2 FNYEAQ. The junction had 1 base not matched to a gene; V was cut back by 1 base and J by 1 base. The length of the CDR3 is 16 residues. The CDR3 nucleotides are TGTGCCAGCAGCTTAGGACAGGGGGCAAGCAATCAGCCCCAGCATTTT. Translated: CASSLGQGASNQPQHF.

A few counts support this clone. This CDR3 reads CASRRGQGNDEQYF. DNA of the CDR3: TGTGCCAGCAGGCGGGGACAAGGGAACGACGAGCAGTACTTC. V is TRBV2 and J is TRBJ2-7; D may be TRBD1 or TRBD2 (6 bases each). Per the germline V gene, CDR1 is SNHLY and CDR2 is FYNNEI. V was trimmed by 6 bases and J by 5 bases, leaving 17 bases between them. The CDR3 is made up of 14 amino acids.